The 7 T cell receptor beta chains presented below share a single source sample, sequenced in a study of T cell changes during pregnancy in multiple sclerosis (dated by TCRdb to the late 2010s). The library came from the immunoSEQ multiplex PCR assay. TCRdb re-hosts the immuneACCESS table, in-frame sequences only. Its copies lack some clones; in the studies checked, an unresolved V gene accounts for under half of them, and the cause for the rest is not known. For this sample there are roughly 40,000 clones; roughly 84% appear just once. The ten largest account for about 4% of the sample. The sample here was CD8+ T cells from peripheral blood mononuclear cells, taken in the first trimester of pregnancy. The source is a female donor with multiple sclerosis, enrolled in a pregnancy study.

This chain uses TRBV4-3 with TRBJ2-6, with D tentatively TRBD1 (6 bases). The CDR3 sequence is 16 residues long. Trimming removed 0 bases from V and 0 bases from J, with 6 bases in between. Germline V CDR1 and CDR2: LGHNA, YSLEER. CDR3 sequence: CASSQETGSGANVLTF. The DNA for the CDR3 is TGCGCCAGCAGCCAAGAGACAGGCTCTGGGGCCAACGTCCTGACTTTC.

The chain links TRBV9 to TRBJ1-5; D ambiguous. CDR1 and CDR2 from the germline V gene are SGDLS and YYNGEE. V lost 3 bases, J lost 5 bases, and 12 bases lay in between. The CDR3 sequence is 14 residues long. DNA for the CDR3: TGTGCCAGCAGCGCGGAGGGCGGTTATCAGCCCCAGCATTTT. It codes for CASSAEGGYQPQHF. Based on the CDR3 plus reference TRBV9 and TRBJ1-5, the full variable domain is DSGVTQTPKHLITATGQRVTLRCSPRSGDLSVYWYQQSLDQGLQFLIQYYNGEERAKGNILERFSAQQFPDLHSELNLSSLELGDSALYFCASSAEGGYQPQHFGDGTRLSIL.

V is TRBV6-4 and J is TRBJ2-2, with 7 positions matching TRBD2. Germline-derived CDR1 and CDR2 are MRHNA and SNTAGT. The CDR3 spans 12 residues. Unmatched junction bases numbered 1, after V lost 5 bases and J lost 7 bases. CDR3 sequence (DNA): TGTGCCAGCAGTCGGGAGGTCGGGGAGCTGTTTTTT. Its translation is CASSREVGELFF.

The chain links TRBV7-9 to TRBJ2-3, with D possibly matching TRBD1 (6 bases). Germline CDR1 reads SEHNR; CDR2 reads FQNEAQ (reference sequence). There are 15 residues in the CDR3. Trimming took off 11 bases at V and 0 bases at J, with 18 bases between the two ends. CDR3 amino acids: CAVEGDGASTDTQYF. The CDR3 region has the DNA TGTGCCGTAGAGGGGGACGGGGCTAGCACAGATACGCAGTATTTT.

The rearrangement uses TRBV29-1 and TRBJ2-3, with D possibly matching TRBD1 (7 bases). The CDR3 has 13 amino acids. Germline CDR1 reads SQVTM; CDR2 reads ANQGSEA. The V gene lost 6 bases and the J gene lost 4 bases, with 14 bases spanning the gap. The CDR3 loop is CSVDREDSDTQYF. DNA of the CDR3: TGCAGCGTCGACAGGGAGGATTCAGATACGCAGTATTTT.

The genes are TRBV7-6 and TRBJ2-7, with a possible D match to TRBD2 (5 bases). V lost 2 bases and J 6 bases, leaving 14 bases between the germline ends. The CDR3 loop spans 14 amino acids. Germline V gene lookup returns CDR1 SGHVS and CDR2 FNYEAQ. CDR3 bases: TGTGCCAGCAGCTTAAGTCTGTCGGGGATCGAGCAGTACTTC. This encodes CASSLSLSGIEQYF. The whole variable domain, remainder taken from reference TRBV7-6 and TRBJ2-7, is GAGVSQSPRYKVTKRGQDVALRCDPISGHVSLYWYRQALGQGPEFLTYFNYEAQQDKSGLPNDRFSAERPEGSISTLTIQRTEQRDSAMYRCASSLSLSGIEQYFGPGTRLTVT.

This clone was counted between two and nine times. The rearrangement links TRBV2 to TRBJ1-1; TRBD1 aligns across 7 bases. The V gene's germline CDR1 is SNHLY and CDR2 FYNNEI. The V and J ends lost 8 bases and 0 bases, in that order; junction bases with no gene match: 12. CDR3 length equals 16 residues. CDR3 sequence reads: CASDSSGTDMNTEAFF. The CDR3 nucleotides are TGTGCCAGCGATTCCTCCGGGACAGATATGAACACTGAAGCTTTCTTT. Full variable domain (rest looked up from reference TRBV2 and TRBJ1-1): EPEVTQTPSHQVTQMGQEVILRCVPISNHLYFYWYRQILGQKVEFLVSFYNNEISEKSEIFDDQFSVERPDGSNFTLKIRSTKLEDSAMYFCASDSSGTDMNTEAFFGQGTRLTVV.